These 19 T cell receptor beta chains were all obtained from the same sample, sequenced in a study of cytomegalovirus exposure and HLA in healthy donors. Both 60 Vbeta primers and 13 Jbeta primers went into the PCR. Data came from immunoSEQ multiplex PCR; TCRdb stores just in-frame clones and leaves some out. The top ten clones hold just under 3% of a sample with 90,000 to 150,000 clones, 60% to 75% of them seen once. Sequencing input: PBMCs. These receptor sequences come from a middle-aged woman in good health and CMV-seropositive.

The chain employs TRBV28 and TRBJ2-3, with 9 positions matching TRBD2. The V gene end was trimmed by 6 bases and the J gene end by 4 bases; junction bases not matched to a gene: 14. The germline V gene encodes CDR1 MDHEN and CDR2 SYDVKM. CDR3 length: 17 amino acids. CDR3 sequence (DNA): TGTGCCAGCAGGACTCGTATAGAGCGGGAGGCCCCAGATACGCAGTATTTT. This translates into CASRTRIEREAPDTQYF.

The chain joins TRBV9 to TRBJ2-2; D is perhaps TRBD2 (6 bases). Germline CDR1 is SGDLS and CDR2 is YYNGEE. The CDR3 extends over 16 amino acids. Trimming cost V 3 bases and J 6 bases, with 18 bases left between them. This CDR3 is CASSEQSLDYAGELFF. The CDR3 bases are TGTGCCAGCAGCGAACAAAGCTTGGACTACGCCGGGGAGCTGTTTTTT.

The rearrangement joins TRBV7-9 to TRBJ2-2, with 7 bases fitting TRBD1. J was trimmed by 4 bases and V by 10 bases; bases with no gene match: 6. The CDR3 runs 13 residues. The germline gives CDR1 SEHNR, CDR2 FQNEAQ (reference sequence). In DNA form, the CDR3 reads TGTGCCATTCTACAGGGGTCCACCGGGGAGCTGTTTTTT. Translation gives CAILQGSTGELFF.

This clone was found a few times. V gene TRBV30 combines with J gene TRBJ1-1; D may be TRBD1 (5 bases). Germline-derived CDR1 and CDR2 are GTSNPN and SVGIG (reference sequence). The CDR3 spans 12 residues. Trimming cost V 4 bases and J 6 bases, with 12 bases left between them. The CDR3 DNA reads TGTGCCTGGACGGGGGGAGGCTCTGAAGCTTTCTTT. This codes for CAWTGGGSEAFF.

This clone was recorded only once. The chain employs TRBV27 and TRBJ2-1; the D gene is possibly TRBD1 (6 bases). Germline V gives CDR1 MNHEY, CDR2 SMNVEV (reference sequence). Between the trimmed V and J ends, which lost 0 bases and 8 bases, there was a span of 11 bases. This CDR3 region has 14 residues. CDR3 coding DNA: TGTGCCAGCAGTTTATCGACGGCAGGGGATGAGCAGTTCTTC. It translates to CASSLSTAGDEQFF.

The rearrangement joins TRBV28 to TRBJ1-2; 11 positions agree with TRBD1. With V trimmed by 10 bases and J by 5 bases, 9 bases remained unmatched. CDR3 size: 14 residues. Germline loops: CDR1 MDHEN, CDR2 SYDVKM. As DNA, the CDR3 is TGTGCCACGGGGGGACAGGGGGAGAGATATGGCTACACCTTC. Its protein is CATGGQGERYGYTF.

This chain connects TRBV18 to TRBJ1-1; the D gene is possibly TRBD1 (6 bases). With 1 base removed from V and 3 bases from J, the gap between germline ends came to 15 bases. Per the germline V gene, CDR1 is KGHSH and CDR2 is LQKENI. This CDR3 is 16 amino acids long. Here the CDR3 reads CASSPRDNGWDTEAFF. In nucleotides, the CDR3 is TGTGCCAGCTCACCACGGGACAACGGGTGGGACACTGAAGCTTTCTTT.

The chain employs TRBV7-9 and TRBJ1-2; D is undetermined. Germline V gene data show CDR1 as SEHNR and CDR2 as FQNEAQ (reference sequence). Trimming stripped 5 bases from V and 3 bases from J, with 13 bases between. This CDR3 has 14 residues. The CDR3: CASSPRRGDYGYTF. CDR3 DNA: TGTGCCAGCAGCCCGCGGCGGGGTGACTATGGCTACACCTTC.

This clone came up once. CDR3 bases: TGTGCCAGCAGCCCCGAGGACAGGAGCACTGAAGCTTTCTTT. This encodes CASSPEDRSTEAFF. The rearrangement joins TRBV7-9 to TRBJ1-1, with 7 positions matching TRBD1. Trimming took 5 bases from V and 4 from J; bases not matched to a gene: 7. Per germline, CDR1 SEHNR and CDR2 FQNEAQ (reference sequence). The CDR3 has 14 residues.

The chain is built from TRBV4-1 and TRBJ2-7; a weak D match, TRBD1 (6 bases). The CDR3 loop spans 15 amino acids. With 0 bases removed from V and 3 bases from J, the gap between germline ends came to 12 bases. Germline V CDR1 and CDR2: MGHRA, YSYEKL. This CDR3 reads CASSQDRGMIYEQYF. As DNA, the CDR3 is TGCGCCAGCAGCCAAGACAGGGGTATGATCTACGAGCAGTACTTC.

This CDR3 reads CASSSMGQPNTEAFF. In DNA form, the CDR3 reads TGTGCCAGCAGTTCCATGGGGCAGCCGAACACTGAAGCTTTCTTT. This sequence joins TRBV28 and TRBJ1-1; a possible D gene is TRBD1 (5 bases). Trimming pared 4 bases from V and 1 base from J, leaving 13 bases between. CDR1 is MDHEN and CDR2 is SYDVKM in the germline V gene. The CDR3 loop spans 15 amino acids.

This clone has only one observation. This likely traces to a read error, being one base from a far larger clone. CDR3: CASSEARGSSYEQYF. CDR3 DNA sequence: TGTGCCAGCAGTGAAGCTCGCGGGAGCTCCTACGAGCAGTACTTC. V usage is TRBV2 and J usage is TRBJ2-7, with TRBD2 matching over 7 bases. Germline V lookup: CDR1 SNHLY, CDR2 FYNNEI. Germline trimming cut 0 bases from V and 0 bases from J; bases unmatched to any gene: 2. This CDR3 comprises 15 residues. Supplemented by reference TRBV2 and TRBJ2-7, the full variable domain reads EPEVTQTPSHQVTQMGQEVILRCVPISNHLYFYWYRQILGQKVEFLVSFYNNEISEKSEIFDDQFSVERPDGSNFTLKIRSTKLEDSAMYFCASSEARGSSYEQYFGPGTRLTVT.

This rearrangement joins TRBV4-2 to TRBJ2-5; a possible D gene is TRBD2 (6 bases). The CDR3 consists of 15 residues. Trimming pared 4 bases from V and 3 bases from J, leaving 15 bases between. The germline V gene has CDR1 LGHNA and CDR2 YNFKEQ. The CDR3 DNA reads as TGTGCCAGCAGCCGGTACGGGACTTCCAAAGAGACCCAGTACTTC. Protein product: CASSRYGTSKETQYF.

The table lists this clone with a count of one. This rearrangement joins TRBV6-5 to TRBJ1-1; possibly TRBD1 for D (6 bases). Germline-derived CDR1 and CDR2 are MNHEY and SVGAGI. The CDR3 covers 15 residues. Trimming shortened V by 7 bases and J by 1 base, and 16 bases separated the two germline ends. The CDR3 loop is CASNSRGGENTEAFF. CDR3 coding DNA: TGTGCCAGCAACTCCCGAGGGGGGGAGAACACTGAAGCTTTCTTT.

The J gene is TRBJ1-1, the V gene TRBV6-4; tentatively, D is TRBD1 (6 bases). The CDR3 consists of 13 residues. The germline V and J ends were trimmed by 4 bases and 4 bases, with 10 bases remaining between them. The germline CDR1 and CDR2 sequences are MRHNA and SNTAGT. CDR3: CASSVGRGTEAFF. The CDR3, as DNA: TGTGCCAGCAGTGTCGGCAGGGGCACTGAAGCTTTCTTT.

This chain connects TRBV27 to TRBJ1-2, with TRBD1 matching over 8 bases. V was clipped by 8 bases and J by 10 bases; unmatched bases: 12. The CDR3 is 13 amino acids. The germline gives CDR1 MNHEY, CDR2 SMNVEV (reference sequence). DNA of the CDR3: TGTGCCAGCGGATTTGGACAGGGCGACGACTACACCTTC. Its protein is CASGFGQGDDYTF.

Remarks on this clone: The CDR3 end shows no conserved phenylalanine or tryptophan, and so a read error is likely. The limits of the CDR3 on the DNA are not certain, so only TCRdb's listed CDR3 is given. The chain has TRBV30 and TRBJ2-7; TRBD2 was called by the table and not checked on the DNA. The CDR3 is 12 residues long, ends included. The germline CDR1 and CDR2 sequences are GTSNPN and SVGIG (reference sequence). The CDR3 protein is CAWSVLGLRPLI.

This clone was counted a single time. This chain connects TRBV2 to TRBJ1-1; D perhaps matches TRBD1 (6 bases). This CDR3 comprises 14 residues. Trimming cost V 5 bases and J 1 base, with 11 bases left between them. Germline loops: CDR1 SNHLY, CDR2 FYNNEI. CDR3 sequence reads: CASSRQAQNTEAFF. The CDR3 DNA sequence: TGTGCCAGCAGTAGACAGGCCCAGAACACTGAAGCTTTCTTT.

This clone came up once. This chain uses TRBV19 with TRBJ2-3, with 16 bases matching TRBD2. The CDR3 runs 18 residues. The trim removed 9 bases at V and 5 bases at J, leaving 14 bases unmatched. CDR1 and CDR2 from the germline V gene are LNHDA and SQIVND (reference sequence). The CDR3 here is CASSNPPGLAGGLDTQYF. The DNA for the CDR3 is TGTGCCAGCTCAAACCCCCCGGGACTAGCGGGAGGGTTAGATACGCAGTATTTT.